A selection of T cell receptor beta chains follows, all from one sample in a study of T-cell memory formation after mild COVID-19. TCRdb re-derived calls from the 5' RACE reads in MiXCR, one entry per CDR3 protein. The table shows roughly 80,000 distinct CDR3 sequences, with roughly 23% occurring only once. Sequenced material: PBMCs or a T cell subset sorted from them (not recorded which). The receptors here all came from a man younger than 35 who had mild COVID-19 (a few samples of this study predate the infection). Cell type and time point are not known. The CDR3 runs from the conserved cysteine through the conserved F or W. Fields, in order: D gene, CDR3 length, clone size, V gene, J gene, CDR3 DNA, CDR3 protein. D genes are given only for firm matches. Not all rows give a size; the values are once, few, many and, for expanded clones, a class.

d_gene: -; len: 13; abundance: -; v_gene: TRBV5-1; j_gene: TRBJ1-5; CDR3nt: TGCGCCAGCAGCTTAAACACAGGGCAGCCCCAGCATTTT; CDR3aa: CASSLNTGQPQHF
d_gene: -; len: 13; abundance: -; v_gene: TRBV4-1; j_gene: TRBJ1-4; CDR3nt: TGCGCCAGCAGCCAAGTGCCTAATGAAAAACTGTTTTTT; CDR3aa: CASSQVPNEKLFF
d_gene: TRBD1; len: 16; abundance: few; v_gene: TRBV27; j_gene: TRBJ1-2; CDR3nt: TGTGCCAGCAGCTTCCGTGGACAGGGTCTAGGCTATGGCTACACCTTC; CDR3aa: CASSFRGQGLGYGYTF
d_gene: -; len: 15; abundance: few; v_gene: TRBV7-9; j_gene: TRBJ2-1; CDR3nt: TGTGCCAGCAGCACAACGCGGGGAGCGGCCAGTGAGCAGTTCTTC; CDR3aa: CASSTTRGAASEQFF
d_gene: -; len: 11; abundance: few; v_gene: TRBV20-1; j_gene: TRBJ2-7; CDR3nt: TGCAGTGCTTCCGACTCCTACGAGCAGTACTTC; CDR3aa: CSASDSYEQYF
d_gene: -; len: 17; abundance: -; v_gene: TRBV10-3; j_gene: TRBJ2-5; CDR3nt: TGTGCCATCAGTGCCGGGACACCACTCAAGACCCAAGAGACCCAGTACTTC; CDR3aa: CAISAGTPLKTQETQYF
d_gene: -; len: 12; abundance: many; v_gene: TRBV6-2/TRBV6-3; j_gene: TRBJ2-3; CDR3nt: TGTGCCAGCAGTTACTCCGTAGATACGCAGTATTTT; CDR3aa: CASSYSVDTQYF
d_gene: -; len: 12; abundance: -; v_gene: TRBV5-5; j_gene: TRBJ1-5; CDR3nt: TGTGCCAGCAGCTCCCCGTACGGGCCCCAGCATTTT; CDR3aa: CASSSPYGPQHF
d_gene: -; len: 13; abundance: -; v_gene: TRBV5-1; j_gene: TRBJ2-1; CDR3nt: TGCGCCAGCAGTCGTCGCGCAGAGGATGAGCAGTTCTTC; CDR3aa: CASSRRAEDEQFF
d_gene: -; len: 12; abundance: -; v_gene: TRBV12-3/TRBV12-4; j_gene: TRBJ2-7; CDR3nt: TGTGCCAGCAGTTTAACAGCCTACGAGCAGTACTTC; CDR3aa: CASSLTAYEQYF
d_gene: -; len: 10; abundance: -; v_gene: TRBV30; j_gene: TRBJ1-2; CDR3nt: TGTGCCTGGGACCCGGAGGGCTACACCTTC; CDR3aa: CAWDPEGYTF